A selection of T cell receptor beta chains follows, all from one sample in a study of technical replicates of blood from a few donors. TCRdb keeps only in-frame clones here, not all; method: immunoSEQ multiplex PCR. The sample contains 80,000 to 95,000 clones, 94% of which appear only once. The source material was T cells isolated from PBMCs. These receptors all stem from a human donor in good health. CDR3s include the opening cysteine and the closing phenylalanine or tryptophan. D genes are given only for firm matches. Clone size, where shown, is once, few, many, or a class for clones that have expanded.

d_call: TRBD1
v_call: TRBV9
clone_size: -
j_call: TRBJ1-5
cdr3_aa: CASSAGQVDQPQHF
cdr3_nt: TGTGCCAGCAGCGCCGGACAGGTCGATCAGCCCCAGCATTTT

d_call: TRBD1
v_call: TRBV27
clone_size: -
j_call: TRBJ2-7
cdr3_aa: CASSQTGAGEQYF
cdr3_nt: TGTGCCAGCAGTCAGACAGGGGCCGGCGAGCAGTACTTC

d_call: -
v_call: TRBV6-6
clone_size: -
j_call: TRBJ1-1
cdr3_aa: CASRPGGSTEAFF
cdr3_nt: TGTGCCAGCAGACCCGGGGGAAGCACTGAAGCTTTCTTT

d_call: TRBD1
v_call: TRBV11-1
clone_size: -
j_call: TRBJ2-3
cdr3_aa: CASSLFDRAPDTQYF
cdr3_nt: TGTGCCAGCAGCTTATTTGACAGGGCACCAGATACGCAGTATTTT

d_call: -
v_call: TRBV27
clone_size: -
j_call: TRBJ2-7
cdr3_aa: CASSLLGPYEQYF
cdr3_nt: TGTGCCAGCAGTTTATTGGGCCCGTACGAGCAGTACTTC

d_call: -
v_call: TRBV6-5
clone_size: -
j_call: TRBJ1-1
cdr3_aa: CASSYGGEAFF
cdr3_nt: TGTGCCAGCAGTTACGGGGGGGAAGCTTTCTTT

d_call: -
v_call: TRBV6-6
clone_size: -
j_call: TRBJ2-7
cdr3_aa: CASSPAYEQYF
cdr3_nt: TGTGCCAGCAGCCCCGCCTACGAGCAGTACTTC

d_call: TRBD1
v_call: TRBV4-1
clone_size: few
j_call: TRBJ1-5
cdr3_aa: CASSQSVGQGVSYNQPQHF
cdr3_nt: TGCGCCAGCAGCCAGTCCGTTGGGCAGGGGGTCTCTTACAATCAGCCCCAGCATTTT

d_call: -
v_call: TRBV30
clone_size: once
j_call: TRBJ2-7
cdr3_aa: CAWWNGAYEQYF
cdr3_nt: TGTGCCTGGTGGAACGGAGCCTACGAGCAGTACTTC

d_call: TRBD2
v_call: TRBV28
clone_size: -
j_call: TRBJ2-3
cdr3_aa: CASKLAGGPVSSTDTQYF
cdr3_nt: TGTGCCAGTAAATTAGCGGGAGGGCCTGTCAGTAGCACAGATACGCAGTATTTT

d_call: TRBD1
v_call: TRBV30
clone_size: -
j_call: TRBJ2-7
cdr3_aa: CAWSAGQGHYEQYF
cdr3_nt: TGTGCCTGGAGCGCGGGACAGGGACACTACGAGCAGTACTTC

d_call: -
v_call: TRBV6-1
clone_size: -
j_call: TRBJ1-1
cdr3_aa: CASSEVSYTEAFF
cdr3_nt: TGTGCCAGCAGTGAAGTCTCGTACACTGAAGCTTTCTTT

d_call: -
v_call: TRBV7-9
clone_size: -
j_call: TRBJ1-2
cdr3_aa: CAGGTGRNYGYTF
cdr3_nt: TGTGCCGGGGGGACTGGAAGAAACTATGGCTACACCTTC

d_call: -
v_call: TRBV2
clone_size: -
j_call: TRBJ1-1
cdr3_aa: CASSELVTEAFF
cdr3_nt: TGTGCCAGCAGCGAGTTGGTTACTGAAGCTTTCTTT

d_call: -
v_call: TRBV7-8
clone_size: -
j_call: TRBJ1-5
cdr3_aa: CASSLGRWGEPQHF
cdr3_nt: TGTGCCAGCAGCTTAGGACGGTGGGGCGAGCCCCAGCATTTT

d_call: TRBD1
v_call: TRBV2
clone_size: once
j_call: TRBJ1-2
cdr3_aa: CASSGTGGNYGYTF
cdr3_nt: TGTGCCAGCAGTGGGACAGGGGGTAACTATGGCTACACCTTC

d_call: TRBD1
v_call: TRBV27
clone_size: once
j_call: TRBJ2-2
cdr3_aa: CASSLHWTGNSRTGELFF
cdr3_nt: TGTGCCAGCAGTTTACATTGGACAGGCAACTCAAGGACCGGGGAGCTGTTTTTT

d_call: TRBD1
v_call: TRBV28
clone_size: -
j_call: TRBJ1-2
cdr3_aa: CASDRGGVGYTF
cdr3_nt: TGTGCCAGCGACAGGGGCGGGGTTGGCTACACCTTC

d_call: TRBD1
v_call: TRBV6-1
clone_size: -
j_call: TRBJ2-1
cdr3_aa: CASSEGDRGWNEQFF
cdr3_nt: TGTGCCAGCAGTGAGGGGGACAGGGGGTGGAATGAGCAGTTCTTC

d_call: TRBD1
v_call: TRBV10-3
clone_size: -
j_call: TRBJ1-1
cdr3_aa: CAISEWGQGTTEAFF
cdr3_nt: TGTGCCATCAGTGAGTGGGGACAGGGGACCACTGAAGCTTTCTTT

d_call: TRBD2
v_call: TRBV19
clone_size: -
j_call: TRBJ2-1
cdr3_aa: CASSAPSGEQFF
cdr3_nt: TGTGCCAGTAGTGCCCCTAGCGGTGAGCAGTTCTTC

d_call: TRBD1
v_call: TRBV5-1
clone_size: -
j_call: TRBJ1-1
cdr3_aa: CASSPTTGGTEAFF
cdr3_nt: TGCGCCAGCAGCCCCACGACAGGGGGTACTGAAGCTTTCTTT

d_call: -
v_call: TRBV7-9
clone_size: -
j_call: TRBJ1-2
cdr3_aa: CASSLEGGYGYTF
cdr3_nt: TGTGCCAGCAGCTTGGAGGGAGGCTATGGCTACACCTTC

d_call: TRBD1
v_call: TRBV28
clone_size: -
j_call: TRBJ1-5
cdr3_aa: CASSLLGQGAGQPQHF
cdr3_nt: TGTGCCAGCAGTTTACTAGGACAGGGGGCTGGTCAGCCCCAGCATTTT

d_call: -
v_call: TRBV6-6
clone_size: -
j_call: TRBJ2-3
cdr3_aa: CASSEGGATDTQYF
cdr3_nt: TGTGCCAGCAGTGAGGGCGGGGCCACAGATACGCAGTATTTT

d_call: -
v_call: TRBV7-9
clone_size: -
j_call: TRBJ1-1
cdr3_aa: CASKWGDTEAFF
cdr3_nt: TGTGCCAGCAAATGGGGGGACACTGAAGCTTTCTTT

d_call: TRBD1
v_call: TRBV15
clone_size: -
j_call: TRBJ1-2
cdr3_aa: CATRQQGANGYTF
cdr3_nt: TGTGCCACCAGGCAACAGGGGGCGAATGGCTACACCTTC

d_call: -
v_call: TRBV5-8
clone_size: -
j_call: TRBJ2-7
cdr3_aa: CASSPTYEQYF
cdr3_nt: TGTGCCAGCAGCCCTACCTACGAGCAGTACTTC

d_call: TRBD2
v_call: TRBV19
clone_size: -
j_call: TRBJ2-2
cdr3_aa: CASSMGRADTGELFF
cdr3_nt: TGTGCCAGTAGTATGGGGAGGGCGGACACCGGGGAGCTGTTTTTT

d_call: -
v_call: TRBV13
clone_size: -
j_call: TRBJ2-3
cdr3_aa: CASSGIQGNTTDTQYF
cdr3_nt: TGTGCCAGCAGCGGAATCCAGGGGAACACCACAGATACGCAGTATTTT

d_call: -
v_call: TRBV4-1
clone_size: once
j_call: TRBJ1-1
cdr3_aa: CASSPSDLVMNTEAFF
cdr3_nt: TGCGCCAGCAGCCCCAGCGACTTAGTTATGAACACTGAAGCTTTCTTT

d_call: TRBD2
v_call: TRBV27
clone_size: -
j_call: TRBJ2-7
cdr3_aa: CASSLAPAGEQYF
cdr3_nt: TGTGCCAGCAGTTTAGCTCCAGCGGGAGAGCAGTACTTC

d_call: -
v_call: TRBV7-7
clone_size: -
j_call: TRBJ2-3
cdr3_aa: CASSLGERDTQYF
cdr3_nt: TGTGCTAGCAGCTTAGGCGAGAGAGATACGCAGTATTTT

d_call: -
v_call: TRBV5-1
clone_size: -
j_call: TRBJ1-4
cdr3_aa: CASSLGDPQGRATNEKLFF
cdr3_nt: TGCGCCAGCAGCTTGGGCGACCCACAGGGAAGAGCAACTAATGAAAAACTGTTTTTT

d_call: TRBD2
v_call: TRBV9
clone_size: once
j_call: TRBJ2-3
cdr3_aa: CASSPHPTSGGATPDTQYF
cdr3_nt: TGTGCCAGCAGCCCCCATCCGACTAGCGGGGGGGCCACTCCAGATACGCAGTATTTT

d_call: -
v_call: TRBV11-3
clone_size: -
j_call: TRBJ2-2
cdr3_aa: CASSFGLAGELFF
cdr3_nt: TGTGCCAGCAGCTTCGGACTGGCCGGGGAGCTGTTTTTT

d_call: TRBD2
v_call: TRBV14
clone_size: once
j_call: TRBJ2-1
cdr3_aa: CASSHVAGSSYNEQFF
cdr3_nt: TGTGCCAGCAGCCATGTAGCGGGGAGCTCCTACAATGAGCAGTTCTTC

d_call: TRBD2
v_call: TRBV7-6
clone_size: -
j_call: TRBJ2-1
cdr3_aa: CASTPGRGAHNEQFF
cdr3_nt: TGTGCCAGCACCCCTGGGAGGGGTGCGCACAATGAGCAGTTCTTC

d_call: -
v_call: TRBV27
clone_size: -
j_call: TRBJ2-5
cdr3_aa: CASSLGDTQETQYF
cdr3_nt: TGTGCCAGCAGTTTAGGGGACACGCAAGAGACCCAGTACTTC

d_call: -
v_call: TRBV9
clone_size: -
j_call: TRBJ1-5
cdr3_aa: CASSGRDTLPSSNQPQHF
cdr3_nt: TGTGCCAGCAGCGGCCGGGACACCCTGCCGTCTAGCAATCAGCCCCAGCATTTT

d_call: -
v_call: TRBV7-7
clone_size: -
j_call: TRBJ2-5
cdr3_aa: CASSLERGGETQYF
cdr3_nt: TGTGCCAGCAGCTTAGAAAGGGGGGGGGAGACCCAGTACTTC

d_call: TRBD2
v_call: TRBV5-6
clone_size: -
j_call: TRBJ2-5
cdr3_aa: CASSATWLAGGVETQYF
cdr3_nt: TGTGCCAGCAGCGCTACTTGGCTAGCGGGGGGGGTGGAGACCCAGTACTTC

d_call: TRBD1
v_call: TRBV5-1
clone_size: -
j_call: TRBJ1-1
cdr3_aa: CASSLGQVKLNTEAFF
cdr3_nt: TGCGCCAGCAGCTTAGGACAGGTTAAATTGAACACTGAAGCTTTCTTT

d_call: -
v_call: TRBV5-1
clone_size: -
j_call: TRBJ1-5
cdr3_aa: CASSPGGERNQPQHF
cdr3_nt: TGCGCCAGCAGCCCTGGGGGCGAGCGCAATCAGCCCCAGCATTTT

d_call: TRBD2
v_call: TRBV19
clone_size: -
j_call: TRBJ2-5
cdr3_aa: CASSPGLAGGSGETQYF
cdr3_nt: TGTGCCAGTAGTCCGGGGCTAGCGGGAGGGTCGGGGGAGACCCAGTACTTC

d_call: -
v_call: TRBV9
clone_size: -
j_call: TRBJ2-2
cdr3_aa: CASSVGRGPAGELFF
cdr3_nt: TGTGCCAGCAGCGTAGGAAGGGGCCCGGCCGGGGAGCTGTTTTTT

d_call: -
v_call: TRBV4-1
clone_size: -
j_call: TRBJ1-4
cdr3_aa: CASSQWTVADATNEKLFF
cdr3_nt: TGCGCCAGCAGCCAATGGACTGTCGCTGATGCAACTAATGAAAAACTGTTTTTT

d_call: TRBD2
v_call: TRBV6-5
clone_size: -
j_call: TRBJ2-1
cdr3_aa: CASSYGTSVEQFF
cdr3_nt: TGTGCCAGCAGTTACGGGACTAGCGTTGAGCAGTTCTTC

d_call: TRBD2
v_call: TRBV28
clone_size: -
j_call: TRBJ2-3
cdr3_aa: CASSLGGRLRTDTQYF
cdr3_nt: TGTGCCAGCAGTTTAGGCGGGAGGCTTCGCACAGATACGCAGTATTTT

d_call: -
v_call: TRBV5-3
clone_size: -
j_call: TRBJ1-4
cdr3_aa: CARSLGGEGNEKLFF
cdr3_nt: TGTGCCAGAAGCTTGGGGGGAGAAGGGAATGAAAAACTGTTTTTT

d_call: TRBD1
v_call: TRBV27
clone_size: -
j_call: TRBJ1-5
cdr3_aa: CASSSQGALHMGVHQPQHF
cdr3_nt: TGTGCCAGCAGCTCACAGGGGGCCCTCCATATGGGGGTGCATCAGCCCCAGCATTTT

d_call: TRBD1
v_call: TRBV19
clone_size: -
j_call: TRBJ2-2
cdr3_aa: CASSSDRGRKGNTGELFF
cdr3_nt: TGTGCCAGTAGTTCGGACAGGGGGCGCAAGGGCAACACCGGGGAGCTGTTTTTT

d_call: -
v_call: TRBV19
clone_size: -
j_call: TRBJ2-1
cdr3_aa: CASSMTGLPANEQFF
cdr3_nt: TGTGCCAGTAGCATGACAGGCCTTCCTGCCAATGAGCAGTTCTTC